These 2 T cell receptor beta chains came from one sample sequenced in a study of beta chain features in type 1 diabetes listed by TCRdb under 2018. Receptors were amplified or captured by the immunoSEQ multiplex PCR assay. The High Capacity cDNA Reverse Transcription Kit was used to reverse transcribe all of the isolated RNA, meaning that expressed TCRB transcripts were what got sequenced. This immuneACCESS table, as held by TCRdb, lists in-frame sequences with V and J called but not all clones. Of the missing ones, under half trace to an unresolved V gene in checked studies; the others have no known cause. For this sample the table gives some 410,000 clones, of which 10% to 12% were detected only once. The top ten constitute more than 0.045% of the sample. The source material was naive CD4+ T cells from blood. The label giving this sample's cell subset or site can be read as: true naive CD4+ T cells. The source is a woman younger than 35 in good health.

This clone was recorded a few times. The gene calls are TRBV29-1 and TRBJ2-2; possible D gene TRBD1, 5 bases. Germline CDR1 reads SQVTM; CDR2 reads ANQGSEA. Trimming shortened V by 7 bases and J by 1 base, and 7 bases separated the two germline ends. CDR3 length: 12 amino acids. The CDR3, as DNA: TGCAGCGCCGGACAGAACACCGGGGAGCTGTTTTTT. As protein: CSAGQNTGELFF.

The V call is TRBV4-3, the J call TRBJ2-3, with no clear D. Germline V CDR1 and CDR2: LGHNA, YSLEER. The germline V and J ends were trimmed by 3 bases and 2 bases, with 6 bases remaining between them. The CDR3 loop spans 13 amino acids. This chain's CDR3 is CASSHRLTDTQYF. The CDR3 nucleotides read TGCGCCAGCAGCCACCGCCTCACAGATACGCAGTATTTT.